The 31 T cell receptor beta chains below all came from one sample that was sequenced in a study of OX40 agonist ivuxolimab in advanced cancers. Here immunoSEQ multiplex PCR was the method, and the copy in TCRdb shows in-frame clones only, minus some. The sample carries fewer than 35,000 clones, approximately 89% recorded once. Here the sequenced sample was CD4+ or CD8+ T cells sorted from blood, taken in a trial of the OX40 agonist ivuxolimab. Every receptor here comes from an adult with an advanced solid tumor such as melanoma, head and neck, liver or kidney cancer.

This chain uses TRBV7-9 with TRBJ2-3; TRBD2 matches at 10 bases. V trimming: 2 bases; J trimming: 7 bases; junction bases outside the gene matches: 6. CDR1 is SEHNR, CDR2 FQNEAQ, per germline (reference sequence). The CDR3 length is 15 residues. CDR3 DNA: TGTGCCAGCAGCTTAAAACTAGCGGGGCTGAATACGCAGTATTTT. Amino acid sequence: CASSLKLAGLNTQYF.

This clone occurred a few times. Distinct nucleotide sequences in the sample also encode this CDR3. The chain links TRBV7-9 to TRBJ1-1; TRBD1 aligns across 7 bases. The CDR3 extends over 12 amino acids. Germline loops: CDR1 SEHNR, CDR2 FQNEAQ (reference sequence). The J segment lost 4 bases and the V segment lost 5 bases, leaving 1 base of the junction unmatched. The CDR3 is CASSPGGTEAFF. For the CDR3, the DNA is TGTGCCAGCAGCCCAGGGGGCACTGAAGCTTTCTTT.

V is TRBV27 and J is TRBJ1-2; 9 nucleotides match TRBD1. The CDR3 consists of 15 residues. Germline CDR1 reads MNHEY; CDR2 reads SMNVEV (reference sequence). After removal of 4 bases from V and 6 bases from J, the junction contained 9 bases not matched to a gene. The CDR3: CASSSPGQGIHGYTF. The CDR3 DNA reads as TGTGCCAGCAGTTCCCCGGGACAGGGAATCCATGGCTACACCTTC.

The chain links TRBV27 to TRBJ2-1; a weak D match, TRBD2 (5 bases). The ends were cut back, 3 bases at V and 4 bases at J, with 16 bases in the middle. The CDR3 contains 16 residues. CDR1 is MNHEY, CDR2 SMNVEV, per germline (reference sequence). CDR3 nucleotide sequence: TGTGCCAGCAGTTTCGGGGTAATAACGTCATACAATGAGCAGTTCTTC. This sequence encodes CASSFGVITSYNEQFF.

The chain is built from TRBV19 and TRBJ2-7, with D possibly matching TRBD2 (7 bases). There are 15 residues in the CDR3. Germline V gene lookup returns CDR1 LNHDA and CDR2 SQIVND (reference sequence). V shed 3 bases and J shed 0 bases, with 12 bases lying between them. The CDR3 spells CASSMYGGPSYEQYF. DNA for the CDR3: TGTGCCAGTAGTATGTACGGGGGGCCCTCCTACGAGCAGTACTTC. Complete variable domain (other parts from reference TRBV19 and TRBJ2-7): DGGITQSPKYLFRKEGQNVTLSCEQNLNHDAMYWYRQDPGQGLRLIYYSQIVNDFQKGDIAEGYSVSREKKESFPLTVTSAQKNPTAFYLCASSMYGGPSYEQYFGPGTRLTVT.

The V call is TRBV7-2, the J call TRBJ2-1; perhaps D is TRBD1 or TRBD2 (5 bases each). The CDR3 is 18 residues long. Germline CDR1 is SGHTA and CDR2 is FQGNSA. Trimming left V 0 bases short and J 0 bases short, with 15 bases between. The chain's CDR3 is CASSLAGVGASSYNEQFF. The DNA of the CDR3 is TGTGCCAGCAGCTTAGCGGGGGTCGGCGCGAGCTCCTACAATGAGCAGTTCTTC.

V is TRBV19 and J is TRBJ1-5, with D possibly matching TRBD1 (5 bases). Trimming left V 5 bases short and J 0 bases short, with 11 bases between. CDR3 length: 15 residues. CDR1 and CDR2 from the germline V gene are LNHDA and SQIVND (reference sequence). This CDR3 reads CASSRDGYSNQPQHF. In nucleotides, the CDR3 is TGTGCCAGTAGTCGGGACGGCTATAGCAATCAGCCCCAGCATTTT.

The chain is built from TRBV9 and TRBJ2-7, with D possibly matching TRBD1 (5 bases). The germline V gene has CDR1 SGDLS and CDR2 YYNGEE. The germline V and J ends were trimmed by 2 bases and 0 bases, with 12 bases remaining between them. The CDR3 is 15 amino acids. Here the CDR3 reads CASSVNPGPSYEQYF. The CDR3 coding sequence is TGTGCCAGCAGCGTCAATCCAGGGCCCTCCTACGAGCAGTACTTC.

In its sample, this clone was seen once. The chain couples TRBV19 to TRBJ2-1, with 7 positions matching TRBD2. J gave up 0 bases and V 4 bases, and 0 bases lay outside the gene matches. CDR3 length: 14 residues. From germline, CDR1 is LNHDA and CDR2 SQIVND (reference sequence). The CDR3 region is CASSSGSSYNEQFF. The CDR3 DNA sequence: TGTGCCAGTAGTAGCGGGAGCTCCTACAATGAGCAGTTCTTC.

J is TRBJ2-5 and V is TRBV11-2; 10 bases are shared with TRBD1. The germline gives CDR1 SGHAT, CDR2 FQNNGV. Trimming cost V 5 bases and J 5 bases; bases outside gene matches: 11. This CDR3 region has 16 residues. For the CDR3, the DNA is TGTGCCAGCAGCAACTGGGACAGGGGAGATCAGGAGACCCAGTACTTC. Protein product: CASSNWDRGDQETQYF.

The chain employs TRBV21-1 and TRBJ1-4; TRBD1, the table's D call, was not compared with the DNA. TRBV21-1 is flagged as a pseudogene. The CDR3 has 15 amino acids. This CDR3 reads CASSKEGQGREKLFF. The DNA of the CDR3 is TGTGCCAGCAGCAAAGAGGGACAGGGTCGTGAAAAACTGTTTTTT.

The rearrangement uses TRBV12-5 and TRBJ1-2; 10 positions agree with TRBD1. Trimming took 5 bases from V and 4 from J; bases not matched to a gene: 7. Per the germline V gene, CDR1 is LGHNT and CDR2 is FRNRAP. This CDR3 is built from 15 residues. The CDR3 region is CASGPGTGDFYGYTF. Here the CDR3 DNA reads TGTGCTAGTGGTCCCGGGACAGGGGACTTCTATGGCTACACCTTC.

J is TRBJ1-1 and V is TRBV7-9; 9 nucleotides agree with TRBD1. This CDR3 region has 17 residues. V was clipped by 0 bases and J by 6 bases; unmatched bases: 11. The germline V gene has CDR1 SEHNR and CDR2 FQNEAQ (reference sequence). The CDR3 DNA follows: TGTGCCAGCAGCTTAGCCCCCGTAGGGACAGGGTCTCCTGAAGCTTTCTTT. It specifies CASSLAPVGTGSPEAFF.

Concerning this clone: The sample has other DNA sequences that encode this CDR3 too. The CDR3 bases are TGTGCCAGCAGTTTGGGACAGTCCTACGAGCAGTACTTC. Translation gives CASSLGQSYEQYF. This chain uses TRBV27 with TRBJ2-7, with 7 bases identical to TRBD1. Per germline, CDR1 MNHEY and CDR2 SMNVEV (reference sequence). The trim removed 3 bases at V and 1 base at J, leaving 0 bases unmatched. The CDR3 extends over 13 amino acids.

This chain joins TRBV9 and TRBJ2-2, with D possibly called TRBD1 or TRBD2 (5 bases each). Germline values: CDR1 SGDLS, CDR2 YYNGEE. CDR3 length equals 14 residues. Trimming left V 7 bases short and J 1 base short, with 11 bases between. In DNA form, the CDR3 reads TGTGCCAGCCAAGGTGGGGGGAACACCGGGGAGCTGTTTTTT. It yields the protein CASQGGGNTGELFF.

The chain uses TRBV5-4 and TRBJ1-2, with a possible D match to TRBD1 (6 bases). CDR1 and CDR2 (germline): SGHNT, YYREEE (reference sequence). V lost 0 bases and J lost 1, with 13 bases in between. The CDR3 covers 16 residues. CDR3 sequence (DNA): TGTGCCAGCAGCTTGGTTCAAACAGGGAGTAACTATGGCTACACCTTC. Encoded protein: CASSLVQTGSNYGYTF.

The chain carries TRBV19 and TRBJ1-1; D gene unclear. Germline CDR1 is LNHDA and CDR2 is SQIVND (reference sequence). The CDR3 loop spans 12 amino acids. V shed 1 base and J shed 6 bases, with 6 bases lying between them. In DNA, the CDR3 is TGTGCCAGTAGTATAGGACCCTCTGAAGCTTTCTTT. Translation gives CASSIGPSEAFF.

The chain combines TRBV4-1 with TRBJ2-7, with 7 nucleotides matching TRBD2. The CDR3 extends over 17 amino acids. Per the germline V gene, CDR1 is MGHRA and CDR2 is YSYEKL. V shed 0 bases, J shed 3 bases, and the junction held 11 bases outside the gene matches. The CDR3 DNA follows: TGCGCCAGCAGCCAAGATATAGTCGTCGGCGGGGGCTACGAGCAGTACTTC. Amino acid sequence: CASSQDIVVGGGYEQYF.

V usage is TRBV30 and J usage is TRBJ2-3; no definite D call. Germline V gives CDR1 GTSNPN, CDR2 SVGIG (reference sequence). V was shortened by 7 bases and J by 4 bases, with 18 bases between the two germline ends. This CDR3 is built from 14 residues. CDR3 bases: TGTGCCTTACAACATGGGGTTCACGCAGATACGCAGTATTTT. It is translated as CALQHGVHADTQYF. The full variable domain, rest sourced from reference TRBV30 and TRBJ2-3, is SQTIHQWPATLVQPVGSPLSLECTVEGTSNPNLYWYRQAAGRGLQLLFYSVGIGQISSEVPQNLSASRPQDRQFILSSKKLLLSDSGFYLCALQHGVHADTQYFGPGTRLTVL.

This clone was found once. The V and J genes are TRBV7-9 and TRBJ2-4, with a tentative D call TRBD1 (6 bases). The germline V and J ends were trimmed by 5 bases and 2 bases, with 13 bases remaining between them. Germline lookup yields CDR1 SEHNR and CDR2 FQNEAQ (reference sequence). CDR3 length equals 15 residues. The CDR3 here is CASSQITGPKNIQYF. Here the CDR3 DNA reads TGTGCCAGCAGCCAGATTACAGGGCCCAAAAACATTCAGTACTTC.

This chain links TRBV9 with TRBJ2-5; the match to TRBD2 covers 8 bases. The CDR3 extends over 15 amino acids. V shed 0 bases and J 5 bases; nucleotides not matched to a gene: 6. From germline, CDR1 is SGDLS and CDR2 YYNGEE. The CDR3 sequence is CASSVGSGAGETQYF. The CDR3 nucleotides are TGTGCCAGCAGCGTAGGTAGCGGGGCCGGCGAGACCCAGTACTTC.

This sequence joins TRBV25-1 and TRBJ1-4, with 8 bases fitting TRBD1. The CDR3 covers 15 residues. The trim removed 6 bases at V and 2 bases at J, leaving 5 bases unmatched. The germline CDR1 and CDR2 sequences are MGHDK and SYGVNS. This CDR3 reads CASSQGARTNEKLFF. The DNA for the CDR3 is TGTGCCAGCAGCCAGGGGGCGCGGACTAATGAAAAACTGTTTTTT.

On this clone: Germline and junction disagree at one end, which may indicate a read error. This sample also contains other DNA sequences that code for the same CDR3. V usage is TRBV5-6 and J usage is TRBJ1-2, with TRBD1 matching over 10 bases. The CDR3 runs 17 residues. Germline V gene lookup returns CDR1 SGHDT and CDR2 YYEEEE. In DNA form, the CDR3 reads TGTGCCAGCAGCTCGGCAGGGGACAGGGGATCTTATTATGGCTACACTTTC. Translation gives CASSSAGDRGSYYGYTF.

This clone turned up a few times. In the same sample, other DNA sequences code for this CDR3. J is TRBJ2-7 and V is TRBV5-6, with D possibly matching TRBD1 (6 bases). CDR1 and CDR2 (germline): SGHDT, YYEEEE. V shed 3 bases and J shed 5 bases, with 15 bases lying between them. The CDR3 is 14 residues long. The CDR3 reads CASSSDSQGNEQYF. The CDR3 nucleotides read TGTGCCAGCAGCTCCGACTCCCAGGGGAACGAGCAGTACTTC. Full variable domain (outside the CDR3, taken from reference TRBV5-6 and TRBJ2-7): DAGVTQSPTHLIKTRGQQVTLRCSPKSGHDTVSWYQQALGQGPQFIFQYYEEEERQRGNFPDRFSGHQFPNYSSELNVNALLLGDSALYLCASSSDSQGNEQYFGPGTRLTVT.

The rearrangement uses TRBV5-1 and TRBJ1-6; 8 bases are a match to TRBD1. The CDR3 is 14 residues long. CDR1 and CDR2 (germline): SGHRS, YFSETQ. V lost 5 bases and J lost 14; bases outside the gene matches: 12. The CDR3 reads CASSQGTGQLALHF. The CDR3 DNA is TGCGCCAGCAGTCAAGGGACAGGCCAGTTGGCCCTCCACTTT. The variable domain in full, with the rest retrieved from reference TRBV5-1 and TRBJ1-6, is KAGVTQTPRYLIKTRGQQVTLSCSPISGHRSVSWYQQTPGQGLQFLFEYFSETQRNKGNFPGRFSGRQFSNSRSEMNVSTLELGDSALYLCASSQGTGQLALHFGNGTRLTVT.

CDR3 in amino acids: CASSAVAGGNYEQYF. In nucleotides, the CDR3 is TGTGCCAGCAGTGCGGTAGCGGGAGGGAACTACGAGCAGTACTTC. The chain links TRBV27 to TRBJ2-7; 11 nucleotides line up with TRBD2. V lost 5 bases and J lost 3; bases outside the gene matches: 6. In germline, CDR1 is MNHEY, CDR2 SMNVEV (reference sequence). This CDR3 has 15 amino acids.

V is TRBV27 and J is TRBJ1-1; TRBD1 is a possible D gene (5 bases). The CDR3 sequence is 16 residues long. Trimming took 2 bases from V and 5 from J, leaving 18 bases between them. Germline CDR1 MNHEY, CDR2 SMNVEV (reference sequence). CDR3: CASSLEERFRGTEAFF. The CDR3, as DNA: TGTGCCAGCAGTTTAGAGGAGAGATTTCGGGGGACTGAAGCTTTCTTT.

The chain is built from TRBV7-8 and TRBJ2-3, with a possible D match to TRBD2 (5 bases). The length of the CDR3 is 15 residues. Trimming pared 5 bases from V and 0 bases from J, leaving 12 bases between. Germline CDR1 and CDR2: SGHVS and FQNEAQ. CDR3 sequence: CASSGGLTSTDTQYF. Written as DNA, the CDR3 is TGTGCCAGCAGCGGCGGACTGACTAGCACAGATACGCAGTATTTT.

V usage is TRBV7-9 and J usage is TRBJ1-1; 9 bases align to TRBD1. Germline CDR1 is SEHNR and CDR2 is FQNEAQ (reference sequence). This CDR3 comprises 16 residues. The V and J ends lost 5 bases and 4 bases, in that order; junction bases with no gene match: 11. The CDR3, as DNA: TGTGCCAGCAGCCCCCAACCGGGACAGGGCGCCACTGAAGCTTTCTTT. Translated: CASSPQPGQGATEAFF.

The chain is built from TRBV6-1 and TRBJ1-1; D possibly corresponds to TRBD1 (5 bases). CDR3 length: 16 amino acids. Germline V gives CDR1 MNHNS, CDR2 SASEGT. Trimming pared 3 bases from V and 3 bases from J, leaving 17 bases between. The CDR3 sequence: CASSDDNWGLDTEAFF. The CDR3 nucleotides read TGTGCCAGCAGTGACGACAATTGGGGGTTGGACACTGAAGCTTTCTTT.

The rearrangement links TRBV27 to TRBJ2-7, with 8 bases matching TRBD2. The CDR3 is made up of 16 amino acids. The ends lost 2 bases at V and 1 base at J; junction bases unmatched: 7. Per the germline V gene, CDR1 is MNHEY and CDR2 is SMNVEV (reference sequence). CDR3 sequence (DNA): TGTGCCAGCAGTTTAACTACTAGCGGAGTTTCCTACGAGCAGTACTTC. Translating gives CASSLTTSGVSYEQYF.